This T cell receptor beta chain was profiled in a study of T cell repertoires in cytomegalovirus infection. Study overall: It can be stated that public TCR beta signatures indicated CMV infection as well as a matching HLA type. Findings of the study overall: HLA-C-restricted CMV clonotypes gave the most frequent clonotype in two of eight donors. Cumulated frequencies of public TCR beta families served to identify carriers of CMV plus the relevant HLA.

TCRdb ran MiXCR on the reads and lists one entry per CDR3 protein. This sample carries hundreds of thousands of distinct CDR3 sequences, roughly 36% of them seen once, and the ten largest clones take about 2.8%. CDR1 is MNHEY and CDR2 is SVGAGI in the germline V gene. The trim removed 8 bases at V and 4 bases at J, leaving 8 bases unmatched. This CDR3 comprises 14 residues. A word on this clonotype: As yet, its antigen is unknown.

This sequence was found in a human donor in good health (CMV status not recorded). Some clones in this sample may be carry-over from other donors' samples. Sequences were obtained from PBMCs. This chain joins TRBV6-5 and TRBJ2-1; 7 bases align to TRBD1. CDR3 protein: CASGMGRGYNEQFF. DNA of the CDR3: TGTGCCAGCGGGATGGGCAGGGGGTACAATGAGCAGTTCTTC.